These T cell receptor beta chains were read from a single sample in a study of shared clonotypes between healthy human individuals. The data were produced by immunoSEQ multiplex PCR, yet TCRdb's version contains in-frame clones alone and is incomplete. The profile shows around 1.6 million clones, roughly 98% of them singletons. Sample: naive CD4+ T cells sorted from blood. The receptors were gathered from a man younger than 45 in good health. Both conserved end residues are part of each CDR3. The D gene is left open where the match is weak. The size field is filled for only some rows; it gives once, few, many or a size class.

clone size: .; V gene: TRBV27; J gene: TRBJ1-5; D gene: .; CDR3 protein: CASGPNRGNQPQHF; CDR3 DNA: TGTGCCAGCGGTCCCAACCGGGGGAATCAGCCCCAGCATTTT
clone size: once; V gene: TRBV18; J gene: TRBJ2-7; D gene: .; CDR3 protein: CASSPDRNFYEQYF; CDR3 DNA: TGTGCCAGCTCACCGGACAGAAACTTCTACGAGCAGTACTTC
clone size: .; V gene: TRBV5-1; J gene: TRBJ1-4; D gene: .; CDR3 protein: CASSLADSEEKLFF; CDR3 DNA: TGCGCCAGCAGCTTGGCGGACTCAGAGGAAAAACTGTTTTTT
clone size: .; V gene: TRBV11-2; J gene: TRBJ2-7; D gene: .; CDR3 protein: CASSLTSYEQYF; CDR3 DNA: TGTGCCAGCAGCTTAACTTCCTACGAGCAGTACTTC
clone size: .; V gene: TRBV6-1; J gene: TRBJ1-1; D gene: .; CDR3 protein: CASSVHFTEAFF; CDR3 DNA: TGTGCCAGCAGTGTACATTTCACTGAAGCTTTCTTT
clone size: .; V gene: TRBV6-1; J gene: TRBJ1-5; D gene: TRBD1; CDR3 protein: CASSVSAGGRNQPQHF; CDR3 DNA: TGTGCCAGCAGTGTATCTGCAGGGGGCCGGAATCAGCCCCAGCATTTT
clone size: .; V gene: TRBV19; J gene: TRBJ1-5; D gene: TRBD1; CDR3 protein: CASSSIQGVGQPQHF; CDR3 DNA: TGTGCCAGTAGCTCAATCCAGGGGGTAGGGCAGCCCCAGCATTTT
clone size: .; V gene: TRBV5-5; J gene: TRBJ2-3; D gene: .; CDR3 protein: CASSPWSTDTQYF; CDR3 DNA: TGTGCCAGCAGCCCATGGTCCACAGATACGCAGTATTTT
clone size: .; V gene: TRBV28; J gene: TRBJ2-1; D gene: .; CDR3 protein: CASSSPGGDNEQFF; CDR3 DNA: TGTGCCAGCAGTTCCCCGGGTGGTGACAATGAGCAGTTCTTC
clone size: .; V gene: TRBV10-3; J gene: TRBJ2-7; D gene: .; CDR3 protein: CATLGLTYEQYF; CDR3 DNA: TGTGCCACCCTGGGGTTGACCTACGAGCAGTACTTC